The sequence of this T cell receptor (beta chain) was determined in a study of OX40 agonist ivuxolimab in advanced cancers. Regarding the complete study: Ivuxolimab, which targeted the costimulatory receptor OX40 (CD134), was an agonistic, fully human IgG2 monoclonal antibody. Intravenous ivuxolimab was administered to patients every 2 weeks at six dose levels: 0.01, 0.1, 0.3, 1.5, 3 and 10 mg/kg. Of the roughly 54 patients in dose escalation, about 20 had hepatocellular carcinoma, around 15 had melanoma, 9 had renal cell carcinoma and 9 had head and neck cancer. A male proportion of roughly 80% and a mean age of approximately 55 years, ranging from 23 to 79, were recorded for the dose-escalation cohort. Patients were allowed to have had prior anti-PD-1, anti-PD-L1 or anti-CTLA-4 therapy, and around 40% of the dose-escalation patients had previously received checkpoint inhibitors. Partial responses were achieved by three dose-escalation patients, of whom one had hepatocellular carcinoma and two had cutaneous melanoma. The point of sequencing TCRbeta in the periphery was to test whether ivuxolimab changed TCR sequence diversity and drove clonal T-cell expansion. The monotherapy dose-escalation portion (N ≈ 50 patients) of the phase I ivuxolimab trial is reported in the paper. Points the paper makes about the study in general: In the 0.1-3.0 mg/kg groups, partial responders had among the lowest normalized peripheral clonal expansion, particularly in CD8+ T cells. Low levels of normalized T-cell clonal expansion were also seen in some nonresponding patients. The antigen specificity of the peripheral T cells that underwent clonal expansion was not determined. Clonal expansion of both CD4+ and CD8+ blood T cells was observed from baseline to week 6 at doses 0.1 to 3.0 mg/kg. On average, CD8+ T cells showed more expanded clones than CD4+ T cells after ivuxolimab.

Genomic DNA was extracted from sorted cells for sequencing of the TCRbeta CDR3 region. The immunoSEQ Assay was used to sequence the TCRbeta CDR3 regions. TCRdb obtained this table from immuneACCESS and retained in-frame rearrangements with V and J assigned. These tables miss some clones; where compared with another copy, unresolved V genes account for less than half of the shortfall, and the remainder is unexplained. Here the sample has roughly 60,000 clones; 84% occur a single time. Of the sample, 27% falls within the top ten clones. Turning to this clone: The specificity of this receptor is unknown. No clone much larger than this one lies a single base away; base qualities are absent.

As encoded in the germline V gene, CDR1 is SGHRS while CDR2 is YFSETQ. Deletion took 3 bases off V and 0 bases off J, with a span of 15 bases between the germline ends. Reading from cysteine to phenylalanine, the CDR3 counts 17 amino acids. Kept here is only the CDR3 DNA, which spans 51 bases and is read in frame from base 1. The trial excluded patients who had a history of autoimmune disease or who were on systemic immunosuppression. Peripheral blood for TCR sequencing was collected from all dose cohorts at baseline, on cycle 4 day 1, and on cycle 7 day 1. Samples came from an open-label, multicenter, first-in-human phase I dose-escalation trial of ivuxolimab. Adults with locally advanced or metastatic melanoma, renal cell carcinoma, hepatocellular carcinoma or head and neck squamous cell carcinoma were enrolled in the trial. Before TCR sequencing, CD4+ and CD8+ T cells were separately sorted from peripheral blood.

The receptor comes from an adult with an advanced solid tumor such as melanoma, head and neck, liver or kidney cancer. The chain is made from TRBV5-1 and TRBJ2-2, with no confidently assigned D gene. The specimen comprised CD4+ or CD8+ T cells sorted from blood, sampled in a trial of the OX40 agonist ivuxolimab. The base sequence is TGCGCCAGCAGCTCCCTCACCTATGAATCGAACACCGGGGAGCTGTTTTTT. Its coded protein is CASSSLTYESNTGELFF.